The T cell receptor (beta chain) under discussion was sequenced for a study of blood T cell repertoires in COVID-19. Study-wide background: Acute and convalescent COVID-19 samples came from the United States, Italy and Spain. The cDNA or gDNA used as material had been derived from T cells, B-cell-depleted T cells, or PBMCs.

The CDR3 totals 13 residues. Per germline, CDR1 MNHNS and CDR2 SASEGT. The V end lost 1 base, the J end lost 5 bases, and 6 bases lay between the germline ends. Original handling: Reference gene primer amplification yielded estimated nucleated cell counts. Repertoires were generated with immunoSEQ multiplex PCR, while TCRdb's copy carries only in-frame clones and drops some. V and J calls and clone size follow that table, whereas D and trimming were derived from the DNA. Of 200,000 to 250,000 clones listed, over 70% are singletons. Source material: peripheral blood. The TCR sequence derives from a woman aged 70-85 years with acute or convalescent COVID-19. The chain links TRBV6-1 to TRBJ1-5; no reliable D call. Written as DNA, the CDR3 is TGTGCCAGCAGTGAAGGGAGGGATCAGCCCCAGCATTTT. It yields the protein CASSEGRDQPQHF.